The entry below gives a single TCR beta chain sequence along with its context. The data are from a study of cytomegalovirus exposure and HLA in healthy donors. PCR primers comprised 60 Vbeta and 13 Jbeta primers. Only in-frame clones appear in the TCRdb table, and some are missing; sequencing was by immunoSEQ multiplex PCR. The sample holds 310,000 or so clones, 70% to 90% seen once. Per germline, CDR1 SGHKS and CDR2 YYEKEE (reference sequence). The V and J ends lost 2 bases and 0 bases, in that order; junction bases with no gene match: 4. This CDR3 has 16 residues. What was sequenced was PBMCs. This chain uses TRBV5-5 with TRBJ2-7; 11 bases align to TRBD1. The sequence was obtained from a woman younger than 30 in good health and CMV-seronegative. The CDR3 region is CASSFRGQGVSYEQYF. The CDR3 DNA reads TGTGCCAGCAGCTTCCGGGGACAGGGGGTCTCCTACGAGCAGTACTTC.